Following are 15 T cell receptor beta chains from one sample sequenced in a study of cytomegalovirus exposure and HLA in healthy donors (dated by TCRdb to the late 2010s). The library was produced with the immunoSEQ multiplex PCR assay. For the multiplex PCR, a mixture combining 60 forward primers for TCR Vbeta segments and 13 reverse primers for TCR Jbeta segments was used. TCRdb provides this immuneACCESS table in a form limited to in-frame rearrangements. Some clones are lacking; in checked studies, under half of them reflect an unresolved V gene, and why the rest are absent is not known. For this sample the table gives 90,000 to 150,000 clones, of which around 63% were detected only once. More than 8% of the sample lies in the top ten. The sequenced sample consisted of PBMCs. The receptors originated from a man aged 35 to 55 in good health and CMV-seropositive.

The table lists this clone with a few counts. This chain connects TRBV7-9 to TRBJ2-5, with D unclear. V was shortened by 4 bases and J by 0 bases, with 15 bases between the two germline ends. The CDR3 spans 16 residues. In germline, CDR1 is SEHNR, CDR2 FQNEAQ (reference sequence). CDR3 DNA sequence: TGTGCCAGCAGCTCCTCAGGCGCTGCCAACCAAGAGACCCAGTACTTC. Its protein is CASSSSGAANQETQYF.

The J gene is TRBJ1-5, the V gene TRBV19, with D possibly TRBD1 on 5 matching bases. The CDR3 spans 13 residues. Trimming stripped 8 bases from V and 4 bases from J, with 12 bases between. Per germline, CDR1 LNHDA and CDR2 SQIVND (reference sequence). The CDR3 loop is CASGMTANQPQHF. The CDR3 region has the DNA TGTGCCAGTGGGATGACAGCGAATCAGCCCCAGCATTTT.

The chain recombines TRBV10-1 with TRBJ1-2; 7 bases align to TRBD1. Germline lookup yields CDR1 WNHNN and CDR2 SYGVQD (reference sequence). CDR3 size: 12 residues. V shed 11 bases, J shed 2 bases, and the junction held 5 bases outside the gene matches. In nucleotides, the CDR3 is TGCGCCGGCCCGACAGGGAACTATGGCTACACCTTC. This sequence encodes CAGPTGNYGYTF.

About this clone: Other DNA sequences from this sample encode an identical CDR3 as well. The chain couples TRBV7-9 to TRBJ1-6; 9 bases are shared with TRBD1. Trimming cost V 4 bases and J 13 bases; bases outside gene matches: 11. The CDR3 is 15 residues long. Germline loops: CDR1 SEHNR, CDR2 FQNEAQ (reference sequence). The DNA for the CDR3 is TGTGCCAGCAGCTACCGGGACAGGGTAGGATCCCCCCTCCACTTT. Its translation: CASSYRDRVGSPLHF.

V gene TRBV5-5 combines with J gene TRBJ2-7, with 8 bases aligning to TRBD1. Per the germline V gene, CDR1 is SGHKS and CDR2 is YYEKEE (reference sequence). Trimming removed 7 bases from V and 6 bases from J; junction bases left unmatched: 12. The CDR3 runs to 14 residues. CDR3 protein: CASGPGQAIGEQYF. The CDR3 nucleotides are TGTGCCAGCGGCCCGGGACAGGCAATCGGCGAGCAGTACTTC.

The CDR3 DNA follows: TGCGCCAGCACGGTTGACTCCTACAATGAGCAGTTCTTC. Protein: CASTVDSYNEQFF. This sequence joins TRBV5-1 and TRBJ2-1, with D unclear. The length of the CDR3 is 13 residues. V dropped 6 bases and J dropped 0 bases, with 7 bases sitting between them. The germline V gene has CDR1 SGHRS and CDR2 YFSETQ.

This chain uses TRBV19 with TRBJ1-2; TRBD1 is a possible D gene (5 bases). This CDR3 region has 15 residues. From germline, CDR1 is LNHDA and CDR2 SQIVND (reference sequence). V lost 1 base to trimming and J lost 6 bases, with 15 bases between them. Here the CDR3 DNA reads TGTGCCAGTAGTATAGGGAGCAGGGCCAGTAATGGCTACACCTTC. Residues: CASSIGSRASNGYTF.

The gene calls are TRBV6-5 and TRBJ1-2; no definite D call. Looked up from germline, CDR1 is MNHEY and CDR2 is SVGAGI. Deletions cut 4 bases from V and 0 bases from J, with 12 bases between. CDR3 length: 15 amino acids. The CDR3 DNA reads TGTGCCAGCAGTTCTCTTGCCACAGCTAACTATGGCTACACCTTC. This gives the protein CASSSLATANYGYTF.

The V call is TRBV11-1, the J call TRBJ1-2; 10 bases fit TRBD1. This CDR3 is 14 amino acids long. The ends lost 5 bases at V and 5 bases at J; junction bases unmatched: 5. In germline, CDR1 is SGHAT, CDR2 FQDESV (reference sequence). DNA of the CDR3: TGTGCCAGCAGCCCCGGGACAGGGGATTATGGCTACACCTTC. Translation gives CASSPGTGDYGYTF. The variable domain in full, completed from reference TRBV11-1 and TRBJ1-2, reads EAEVAQSPRYKITEKSQAVAFWCDPISGHATLYWYRQILGQGPELLVQFQDESVVDDSQLPKDRFSAERLKGVDSTLKIQPAELGDSAMYLCASSPGTGDYGYTFGSGTRLTVV.

The CDR3 coding sequence is TGCGCCAGCAGTGATTCCGCGGGGACGGCGGGGACAGATACGCAGTATTTT. Translated, it gives CASSDSAGTAGTDTQYF. The rearrangement uses TRBV10-2 and TRBJ2-3; possible D gene TRBD2, 6 bases. V was cut by 3 bases and J by 3 bases, with 19 bases left in between. This CDR3 has 17 amino acids. Germline-derived CDR1 and CDR2 are WSHSY and SAAADI.

The V and J genes are TRBV6-1 and TRBJ2-7; possibly TRBD1 for D (7 bases). Trimming took off 7 bases at V and 4 bases at J, with 11 bases between the two ends. This CDR3 is 12 amino acids long. Germline values: CDR1 MNHNS, CDR2 SASEGT. In DNA form, the CDR3 reads TGTGCCAGCAATCCAGGGGGGTACGAGCAGTACTTC. Translated, it gives CASNPGGYEQYF.

The chain couples TRBV7-9 to TRBJ2-7; 10 bases line up with TRBD1. There are 17 residues in the CDR3. Unmatched junction bases numbered 13, after V lost 4 bases and J lost 4 bases. Per the germline V gene, CDR1 is SEHNR and CDR2 is FQNEAQ (reference sequence). The CDR3, as DNA: TGTGCCAGCAGCTCCCCCGAGTGGGACAGGGGAACTTACGAGCAGTACTTC. Protein: CASSSPEWDRGTYEQYF.

This clone has just one count. The rearrangement joins TRBV19 to TRBJ1-3; 9 nucleotides agree with TRBD1. V shed 3 bases, J shed 7 bases, and the junction held 22 bases outside the gene matches. In germline, CDR1 is LNHDA, CDR2 SQIVND (reference sequence). The CDR3 loop spans 20 amino acids. CDR3 nucleotides: TGTGCCAGTAGTATGCGGGGTACGGGACAGGGACTCCTGAGGAGGAACACCATATATTTT. It encodes CASSMRGTGQGLLRRNTIYF. The full variable domain, with the rest looked up from reference TRBV19 and TRBJ1-3, is DGGITQSPKYLFRKEGQNVTLSCEQNLNHDAMYWYRQDPGQGLRLIYYSQIVNDFQKGDIAEGYSVSREKKESFPLTVTSAQKNPTAFYLCASSMRGTGQGLLRRNTIYFGEGSWLTVV.

This clone was detected once. The rearrangement joins TRBV10-3 to TRBJ2-7; D is ambiguous. The CDR3 is 14 amino acids. CDR1 is ENHRY and CDR2 is SYGVKD in the germline V gene. The V end was cut by 5 bases, the J end by 3 bases, with 14 bases between. The CDR3 spells CAISPLTANYEQYF. In DNA, the CDR3 is TGTGCCATCAGTCCCCTCACAGCCAACTACGAGCAGTACTTC.

CDR3: CASSQDRGPGTDTQYF. In nucleotides, the CDR3 is TGTGCCAGTAGTCAAGACAGGGGGCCTGGCACAGATACGCAGTATTTT. The chain is built from TRBV19 and TRBJ2-3; 10 positions match TRBD1. CDR1 and CDR2 from the germline V gene are LNHDA and SQIVND (reference sequence). The CDR3 is 16 amino acids. The V gene end was trimmed by 5 bases and the J gene end by 1 base; junction bases not matched to a gene: 6.